These 27 T cell receptor beta chains share one sample of origin, sequenced in a study of OX40 agonist ivuxolimab in advanced cancers. Repertoires were generated with immunoSEQ multiplex PCR, while TCRdb's copy carries only in-frame clones and drops some. The sample shows 60,000 or so clones, less than 90% of them seen only once. The sequences come from CD4+ or CD8+ T cells sorted from blood, collected in a trial of the OX40 agonist ivuxolimab. Receptors were obtained from an adult with an advanced solid tumor such as melanoma, head and neck, liver or kidney cancer.

In DNA, the CDR3 is TGTGCCAGCAGCCCTCGACTGGGGGGTGGGTACGAGCAGTACTTC. Translating gives CASSPRLGGGYEQYF. This sequence joins TRBV7-2 and TRBJ2-7; tentative D call: TRBD2 (6 bases). The CDR3 runs to 15 residues. CDR1 is SGHTA and CDR2 is FQGNSA in the germline V gene. Trimming took 5 bases from V and 4 from J, leaving 18 bases between them.

This clone has only one observation. The chain combines TRBV27 with TRBJ1-2; TRBD1 matches 10 bases. The ends lost 4 bases at V and 0 bases at J; junction bases unmatched: 8. CDR1 MNHEY and CDR2 SMNVEV come from the germline V gene (reference sequence). This CDR3 comprises 17 residues. The CDR3 loop is CASSSGTGAFANYGYTF. CDR3 DNA sequence: TGTGCCAGCAGTTCTGGGACAGGGGCCTTTGCTAACTATGGCTACACCTTC.

J is TRBJ1-2 and V is TRBV2, with 9 positions matching TRBD1. V was clipped by 6 bases and J by 8 bases; unmatched bases: 7. This CDR3 spans 13 amino acids. Per germline, CDR1 SNHLY and CDR2 FYNNEI. CDR3 in amino acids: CASSPGQGTGYTF. CDR3 DNA sequence: TGTGCCAGCAGCCCAGGACAGGGGACCGGCTACACCTTC. Complete variable domain (other parts from reference TRBV2 and TRBJ1-2): EPEVTQTPSHQVTQMGQEVILRCVPISNHLYFYWYRQILGQKVEFLVSFYNNEISEKSEIFDDQFSVERPDGSNFTLKIRSTKLEDSAMYFCASSPGQGTGYTFGSGTRLTVV.

This chain uses TRBV5-1 with TRBJ1-1; possibly TRBD1 for D (5 bases). The CDR3 runs to 17 residues. The germline CDR1 and CDR2 sequences are SGHRS and YFSETQ. The V end lost 2 bases, the J end lost 0 bases, and 17 bases lay between the germline ends. This CDR3 is CASSFRQTNSLNTEAFF. The CDR3 DNA follows: TGCGCCAGCAGCTTTCGACAGACCAACAGCCTGAACACTGAAGCTTTCTTT.

As DNA, the CDR3 is TGTGCCAGCAGTTCTCAGGGGCCGAACACTGAAGCTTTCTTT. Amino acid sequence: CASSSQGPNTEAFF. This chain links TRBV7-9 with TRBJ1-1, with a possible D match to TRBD1 (6 bases). Trimming removed 6 bases at V and 1 base at J, with 12 bases between. This CDR3 is built from 14 residues. Germline V CDR1 and CDR2: SEHNR, FQNEAQ (reference sequence).

The chain links TRBV21-1 to TRBJ2-7; no DNA check was done on the table's D call, TRBD2. TRBV21-1 is a known pseudogene. The CDR3 loop spans 14 amino acids. CDR3 region: CASSLRRGSYEQYF. The DNA of the CDR3 is TGTGCCAGCAGCCTTCGGAGAGGCTCCTACGAGCAGTACTTC.

V usage is TRBV19 and J usage is TRBJ2-6, with no clear D. Germline CDR1 is LNHDA and CDR2 is SQIVND (reference sequence). Deletions cut 8 bases from V and 0 bases from J, with 8 bases between. The CDR3 is 14 residues long. CDR3 nucleotide sequence: TGTGCCAGTTTGGCGCTCTCTGGGGCCAACGTCCTGACTTTC. It encodes CASLALSGANVLTF.

The chain uses TRBV6-5 and TRBJ2-2, with D uncertain. V was pared by 6 bases and J by 4 bases, with 6 bases between. The CDR3 spans 12 residues. The V gene's germline CDR1 is MNHEY and CDR2 SVGAGI. The CDR3 spells CASSRFTGELFF. As DNA, the CDR3 is TGTGCCAGCAGCCGGTTCACCGGGGAGCTGTTTTTT.

The chain has TRBV2 and TRBJ1-6; 9 nucleotides align to TRBD1. The CDR3 loop spans 15 amino acids. V trimming: 3 bases; J trimming: 10 bases; junction bases outside the gene matches: 7. The germline V gene has CDR1 SNHLY and CDR2 FYNNEI. CDR3 coding DNA: TGTGCCAGCAGTGATCAGACAGGGGGAGGGTCACCCCTCCACTTT. Protein sequence: CASSDQTGGGSPLHF.

The chain has TRBV7-9 and TRBJ2-5; perhaps TRBD1 as D (5 bases). Looked up from germline, CDR1 is SEHNR and CDR2 is FQNEAQ (reference sequence). The CDR3 spans 12 residues. Trimming pared 7 bases from V and 4 bases from J, leaving 10 bases between. The CDR3 here is CASTPRGETQYF. The CDR3 region has the DNA TGTGCCAGCACCCCAAGGGGAGAGACCCAGTACTTC.

The table lists this clone with a few counts. V gene TRBV5-4 combines with J gene TRBJ1-1, with D maybe TRBD1 (5 bases). Trimming took off 8 bases at V and 0 bases at J, with 11 bases between the two ends. There are 13 residues in the CDR3. CDR1 and CDR2 (germline): SGHNT, YYREEE (reference sequence). The CDR3 DNA sequence: TGTGCCAGTCGGACAAGCATGAACACTGAAGCTTTCTTT. This translates into CASRTSMNTEAFF.

In this sample, this clone turned up once. This chain joins TRBV28 and TRBJ1-5, with 8 bases aligning to TRBD1. Germline assignment: CDR1 MDHEN and CDR2 SYDVKM. V trimming: 2 bases; J trimming: 0 bases; junction bases outside the gene matches: 3. The CDR3 contains 16 residues. The CDR3 region is CASSLNRGYSNQPQHF. The CDR3 nucleotides read TGTGCCAGCAGTTTAAACAGGGGGTATAGCAATCAGCCCCAGCATTTT. The full variable domain, rest sourced from reference TRBV28 and TRBJ1-5, is DVKVTQSSRYLVKRTGEKVFLECVQDMDHENMFWYRQDPGLGLRLIYFSYDVKMKEKGDIPEGYSVSREKKERFSLILESASTNQTSMYLCASSLNRGYSNQPQHFGDGTRLSIL.

V is TRBV6-5 and J is TRBJ1-2, with D maybe TRBD1 (5 bases). The CDR3 runs 12 residues. The germline gives CDR1 MNHEY, CDR2 SVGAGI. Trimming cost V 4 bases and J 8 bases, with 11 bases left between them. CDR3: CASSSTGSGYTF. CDR3 DNA sequence: TGTGCCAGCAGTTCCACAGGTTCGGGCTACACCTTC.

The chain recombines TRBV27 with TRBJ1-2, with D possibly being TRBD1 (6 bases). The germline gives CDR1 MNHEY, CDR2 SMNVEV (reference sequence). V was pared by 5 bases and J by 6 bases, with 16 bases between. This CDR3 spans 14 amino acids. CDR3 DNA sequence: TGTGCCAGCAGTGGCGTACAGGGCCTAGATGGCTACACCTTC. Protein sequence: CASSGVQGLDGYTF.

The chain couples TRBV11-3 to TRBJ2-2; D gene ambiguous. Per the germline V gene, CDR1 is SGHNT and CDR2 is YENEEA. Trimming removed 0 bases at V and 9 bases at J, with 11 bases between. The CDR3 has 14 residues. The DNA of the CDR3 is TGTGCCAGCAGCTTAGACGCCACATCCAGGGAGCTGTTTTTT. This gives the protein CASSLDATSRELFF.

This clone occurred a few times. The CDR3 sequence is CASSLHGQYQETQYF. The CDR3, as DNA: TGTGCCAGCAGCCTACACGGACAGTACCAAGAGACCCAGTACTTC. The V gene is TRBV7-9, the J gene TRBJ2-5; D may be TRBD1 (6 bases). Germline lookup yields CDR1 SEHNR and CDR2 FQNEAQ (reference sequence). The V end was cut by 5 bases, the J end by 0 bases, with 13 bases between. This CDR3 is 15 amino acids long.

The chain carries TRBV4-3 and TRBJ2-3; the match to TRBD2 covers 9 bases. Germline V gene data show CDR1 as LGHNA and CDR2 as YSLEER. V was pared by 9 bases and J by 5 bases, with 12 bases of the junction left unmatched. The CDR3 loop spans 15 amino acids. The CDR3 nucleotides are TGCGCCAGTTCCGGGCGGGGGGGCCCGGGAGATACGCAGTATTTT. Translating gives CASSGRGGPGDTQYF.

The chain has TRBV6-5 and TRBJ1-1; D remains ambiguous. Trimming removed 2 bases from V and 1 base from J, with 2 bases in between. CDR1 MNHEY and CDR2 SVGAGI come from the germline V gene. There are 12 residues in the CDR3. In DNA form, the CDR3 reads TGTGCCAGCAGTTACAGGAACACTGAAGCTTTCTTT. Encoded protein: CASSYRNTEAFF.

The genes are TRBV4-3 and TRBJ1-2; no clear D gene. V lost 0 bases and J 7 bases, leaving 15 bases between the germline ends. This CDR3 is built from 15 residues. Germline-derived CDR1 and CDR2 are LGHNA and YSLEER. The chain's CDR3 is CASSQDLGLATGYTF. DNA of the CDR3: TGCGCCAGCAGCCAAGACCTGGGGTTGGCAACTGGCTACACCTTC.

As concerns this clone: The sample carries other DNA sequences with the same CDR3. The chain is built from TRBV10-3 and TRBJ2-7; 9 nucleotides agree with TRBD1. This CDR3 is built from 14 residues. With V trimmed by 6 bases and J by 3 bases, 6 bases remained unmatched. Germline CDR1 and CDR2: ENHRY and SYGVKD. In nucleotides, the CDR3 is TGTGCCATCAGCCCGGGACAGGGTCTCTACGAGCAGTACTTC. This sequence encodes CAISPGQGLYEQYF.

The chain recombines TRBV5-4 with TRBJ2-3; D not resolved. From germline, CDR1 is SGHNT and CDR2 YYREEE (reference sequence). CDR3 length: 14 residues. V lost 1 base, J lost 0 bases, and 6 bases lay in between. The CDR3 bases are TGTGCCAGCAGCTTGCAGCAGAGCACAGATACGCAGTATTTT. This translates into CASSLQQSTDTQYF.

The gene calls are TRBV9 and TRBJ2-5; TRBD1 matches 9 bases. V gave up 4 bases and J gave up 5 bases; unmatched junction bases: 9. Per the germline V gene, CDR1 is SGDLS and CDR2 is YYNGEE. The CDR3 covers 15 residues. CDR3 nucleotides: TGTGCCAGCAGCTTAACAGGGGGCAAAGGGGAGACCCAGTACTTC. Protein product: CASSLTGGKGETQYF.

The chain uses TRBV11-3 and TRBJ2-5, with D perhaps TRBD2 (5 bases). The CDR3 consists of 15 residues. V was shortened by 5 bases and J by 1 base, with 14 bases between the two germline ends. In germline, CDR1 is SGHNT, CDR2 YENEEA. CDR3 residues: CASSPDGAVQETQYF. The CDR3 nucleotides are TGTGCCAGCAGCCCCGACGGAGCGGTCCAAGAGACCCAGTACTTC.

The chain joins TRBV7-9 to TRBJ1-5; tentatively, D is TRBD1 (6 bases). Trimming left V 3 bases short and J 8 bases short, with 14 bases between. Germline assignment: CDR1 SEHNR and CDR2 FQNEAQ (reference sequence). This CDR3 is built from 14 residues. CDR3 sequence (DNA): TGTGCCAGCAGCTTGGGGGGCGGGGTTGAGCCCCAGCATTTT. Protein sequence: CASSLGGGVEPQHF.

This clone was seen more than once but under ten times. CDR3 sequence reads: CSVNARDRPYNEQFF. The CDR3 DNA sequence: TGCAGCGTTAATGCACGGGACAGGCCCTACAATGAGCAGTTCTTC. This chain uses TRBV29-1 with TRBJ2-1; 8 bases align to TRBD1. CDR3 size: 15 residues. The junction had 8 bases not matched to a gene; V was cut back by 5 bases and J by 2 bases. Looked up from germline, CDR1 is SQVTM and CDR2 is ANQGSEA.

This clone turned up a few times. The chain recombines TRBV30 with TRBJ1-1; TRBD1 matches 9 bases. Germline V gene sequence: CDR1 GTSNPN, CDR2 SVGIG (reference sequence). The CDR3 totals 13 residues. The V and J ends lost 4 bases and 5 bases, in that order; junction bases with no gene match: 5. The CDR3, as DNA: TGTGCCTGGAATTACAGGGGGCGAACTGAAGCTTTCTTT. Its translation: CAWNYRGRTEAFF.

This clone was detected only once. The chain couples TRBV5-4 to TRBJ2-5; D is perhaps TRBD1 (6 bases). Trimming removed 1 base at V and 1 base at J, with 8 bases between. The CDR3 spans 14 residues. Germline V CDR1 and CDR2: SGHNT, YYREEE (reference sequence). Here the CDR3 DNA reads TGTGCCAGCAGCTTGACAGGGTCCCAAGAGACCCAGTACTTC. Its protein product is CASSLTGSQETQYF.